These 11 T cell receptor beta chains were sequenced from one sample in a study of CD8 T cells in ankylosing spondylitis. These receptors have no identified antigens. TCRdb analysed the 5' RACE reads with MiXCR anew, one entry per CDR3 protein. The table has about 400,000 distinct CDR3 sequences, about 20% seen once. Study-level points and caveats: A motif in TCR beta, a set of eight highly homologous variants, appeared characteristic of ankylosing spondylitis blood.

The sample was blood, either unsorted or a sorted T cell fraction (not recorded which). These receptor sequences come from a male donor with ankylosing spondylitis.

This clonotype was picked up a small number of times. V usage is TRBV11-1 and J usage is TRBJ2-5; no definite D call. The V gene's germline CDR1 is SGHAT and CDR2 FQDESV (reference sequence). With 4 bases removed from V and 4 bases from J, the gap between germline ends came to 10 bases. This CDR3 is 13 amino acids long. The CDR3 reads CASSWAPRETQYF. The CDR3 DNA sequence: TGTGCCAGCAGCTGGGCCCCCCGAGAGACCCAGTACTTC.

The rearrangement joins TRBV7-9 to TRBJ2-5, with 8 bases identical to TRBD1. Germline CDR1 is SEHNR and CDR2 is FQNEAQ (reference sequence). V was clipped by 5 bases and J by 7 bases; unmatched bases: 12. This CDR3 is 15 amino acids long. The CDR3 region is CASSPWTGFGGTQYF. The CDR3 bases are TGTGCCAGCAGCCCTTGGACAGGGTTTGGTGGGACCCAGTACTTC.

The chain recombines TRBV29-1 with TRBJ1-5; D not resolved. CDR3 size: 12 residues. Between the trimmed V and J ends, which lost 4 bases and 5 bases, there was a span of 9 bases. Germline V lookup: CDR1 SQVTM, CDR2 ANQGSEA. The DNA for the CDR3 is TGCAGCGTTGGAGCCTGGGATCAGCCCCAGCATTTT. Encoded protein: CSVGAWDQPQHF.

This clonotype showed up just a few times. The chain carries TRBV7-2 and TRBJ2-2, with unresolved D. Trimming removed 5 bases from V and 1 base from J, with 14 bases in between. The CDR3 is made up of 16 amino acids. Per the germline V gene, CDR1 is SGHTA and CDR2 is FQGNSA. CDR3 sequence reads: CASSRLYPRNTGELFF. DNA of the CDR3: TGTGCCAGCAGCCGCCTGTATCCACGGAACACCGGGGAGCTGTTTTTT.

This clonotype came up a few times. The chain carries TRBV29-1 and TRBJ1-1; 8 nucleotides match TRBD1. J was trimmed by 3 bases and V by 7 bases; bases with no gene match: 10. Germline CDR1 is SQVTM and CDR2 is ANQGSEA. The CDR3 covers 14 residues. CDR3 residues: CSAYRGSKDTEAFF. The CDR3 DNA reads as TGCAGCGCCTACAGGGGGTCGAAGGACACTGAAGCTTTCTTT.

The J gene is TRBJ2-7, the V gene TRBV20-1; TRBD1 or TRBD2 may be the D gene (5 bases each). Germline V gene lookup returns CDR1 DFQATT and CDR2 SNEGSKA (reference sequence). The CDR3 length is 14 residues. Trimming cost V 3 bases and J 3 bases, with 15 bases left between them. The CDR3 DNA is TGCAGTGCTAGGGGGGTGACAGTTGACTACGAGCAGTACTTC. Protein: CSARGVTVDYEQYF.

This clonotype turned up a few times. The genes are TRBV28 and TRBJ1-5; weak D call: TRBD1 (6 bases). The CDR3 consists of 15 residues. Germline V gene lookup returns CDR1 MDHEN and CDR2 SYDVKM. V dropped 4 bases and J dropped 7 bases, with 17 bases sitting between them. In DNA, the CDR3 is TGTGCCAGCAGTTACCCGGGCAGGGGAGGCCAGCCCCAGCATTTT. Protein product: CASSYPGRGGQPQHF.

This clonotype turned up a few times. This chain connects TRBV5-6 to TRBJ1-2; D is possibly TRBD1 (5 bases). V lost 0 bases, J lost 4 bases, and 10 bases lay in between. The CDR3 covers 14 residues. CDR1 is SGHDT and CDR2 is YYEEEE in the germline V gene. The CDR3 here is CASSLALTAYGYTF. The CDR3 DNA reads TGTGCCAGCAGCTTGGCCTTGACAGCCTATGGCTACACCTTC.

The chain recombines TRBV5-1 with TRBJ1-1; maybe TRBD1 (6 bases). The CDR3 length is 17 residues. Germline V gene sequence: CDR1 SGHRS, CDR2 YFSETQ. Trimming took off 4 bases at V and 3 bases at J, with 22 bases between the two ends. The CDR3 protein is CASSKKTGQNFDTEAFF. CDR3 coding DNA: TGCGCCAGCAGCAAAAAGACAGGACAAAACTTCGACACTGAAGCTTTCTTT.

This clonotype has a count of ten or more. V and J are TRBV4-3 and TRBJ1-2; TRBD1 agrees at 7 bases. The junction had 7 bases not matched to a gene; V was cut back by 2 bases and J by 4 bases. The germline gives CDR1 LGHNA, CDR2 YSLEER. The CDR3 contains 15 residues. CDR3 coding DNA: TGCGCCAGCAGCCAACAGGAGAGACAGGGCTATGGCTACACCTTC. It translates to CASSQQERQGYGYTF.

The chain joins TRBV27 to TRBJ2-7, with D uncertain. The germline CDR1 and CDR2 sequences are MNHEY and SMNVEV (reference sequence). V was trimmed by 2 bases and J by 5 bases, leaving 13 bases between them. The CDR3 has 14 amino acids. CDR3 bases: TGTGCCAGCAGTTTAGACCAGGATGTCCACGAGCAGTACTTC. This gives the protein CASSLDQDVHEQYF.